Presented here are 27 T cell receptor beta chains from one specimen sequenced in a study of persistence of HIV-infected CD4 T cells. The immunoSEQ assay was version 4, run in survey mode. TCRdb's table, derived via immunoSEQ multiplex PCR, lists solely in-frame clones and lacks some. The repertoire has tens of thousands of clones, around 90% of them found once; the top ten carry around 0.47%. This nonspecific control used anti-CD3/anti-CD28 bead stimulation of CD4+ T cells. Sorting of responding CD4+ T cells relied on upregulated CD40 ligand together with CD69. No cognate antigen is known for these TCRs. The sample in question was CD4+ T cells sorted from PBMCs after approximately 18-hour stimulation, obtained from a patient who received antiretroviral therapy. All receptors derive from an adult woman with HIV who was CMV-seropositive.

This sequence joins TRBV2 and TRBJ2-7; the match to TRBD1 covers 8 bases. The CDR3 consists of 14 residues. Germline lookup yields CDR1 SNHLY and CDR2 FYNNEI. The trim removed 4 bases at V and 1 base at J, leaving 3 bases unmatched. CDR3 residues: CASSVRTGSYEQYF. Here the CDR3 DNA reads TGTGCCAGCAGTGTTAGGACAGGGTCCTACGAGCAGTACTTC.

This clone was seen once. The chain joins TRBV10-3 to TRBJ1-2, with 8 bases fitting TRBD1. The CDR3 length is 13 residues. V lost 6 bases, J lost 7 bases, and 7 bases stayed unmatched. CDR1 ENHRY and CDR2 SYGVKD come from the germline V gene. CDR3 residues: CAIRLTGASGYTF. CDR3 bases: TGTGCCATCAGATTGACAGGGGCAAGTGGCTACACCTTC.

The chain carries TRBV5-1 and TRBJ1-2, with D possibly being TRBD1 (5 bases). V shed 3 bases and J shed 1 base, with 19 bases lying between them. CDR3 length: 17 residues. Germline CDR1 and CDR2: SGHRS and YFSETQ. CDR3 region: CASSSDSRGTHNYGYTF. The CDR3 DNA reads TGCGCCAGCAGCTCGGACTCCCGAGGGACGCATAACTATGGCTACACCTTC.

The chain combines TRBV7-3 with TRBJ2-1; TRBD2 agrees at 8 bases. V shed 4 bases and J 4 bases; nucleotides not matched to a gene: 6. CDR3 length: 15 residues. Germline V gene data show CDR1 as SGHTA and CDR2 as FQGTGA. In DNA, the CDR3 is TGTGCCAGCAGCTCGAGCGGGGGTCCTTACAATGAGCAGTTCTTC. Translation gives CASSSSGGPYNEQFF.

The V and J genes are TRBV30 and TRBJ1-1, with TRBD1 identical over 7 bases. This CDR3 region has 12 residues. Germline CDR1 and CDR2: GTSNPN and SVGIG (reference sequence). Germline trimming cut 1 base from V and 6 bases from J; bases unmatched to any gene: 2. CDR3 loop: CAWSGGGAEAFF. The CDR3 nucleotides are TGTGCCTGGAGTGGAGGGGGCGCTGAAGCTTTCTTT.

J is TRBJ1-1 and V is TRBV6-6, with 8 bases lining up with TRBD1. The germline gives CDR1 MNHNY, CDR2 SVGAGI (reference sequence). The CDR3 is made up of 14 amino acids. V shed 4 bases and J 3 bases; nucleotides not matched to a gene: 4. CDR3 DNA: TGTGCCAGCAGTTCCAGGGGGCGCGACACTGAAGCTTTCTTT. It codes for CASSSRGRDTEAFF.

The rearrangement joins TRBV7-8 to TRBJ1-3, with 8 bases identical to TRBD1. V lost 5 bases to trimming and J lost 1 base; unmatched junction nucleotides: 13. Germline CDR1 and CDR2: SGHVS and FQNEAQ. This CDR3 is built from 18 residues. CDR3 sequence: CASSLGAGGDLSGNTIYF. CDR3 bases: TGTGCCAGCAGCCTAGGGGCAGGGGGCGATCTTTCTGGAAACACCATATATTTT.

This clone has just a few counts. V usage is TRBV19 and J usage is TRBJ1-1; D is ambiguous. The germline V gene has CDR1 LNHDA and CDR2 SQIVND (reference sequence). CDR3 length: 13 residues. Trimming shortened V by 5 bases and J by 1 base, and 8 bases separated the two germline ends. CDR3 sequence: CASSAETNTEAFF. In nucleotides, the CDR3 is TGTGCCAGTAGTGCGGAGACGAACACTGAAGCTTTCTTT.

This chain links TRBV5-1 with TRBJ1-2, with a tentative D call TRBD1 (6 bases). The V end lost 4 bases, the J end lost 5 bases, and 18 bases lay between the germline ends. The length of the CDR3 is 15 residues. Germline CDR1 and CDR2: SGHRS and YFSETQ. This CDR3 reads CASSGGRTEGYGYTF. The CDR3 nucleotides read TGCGCCAGCAGCGGAGGCAGGACAGAGGGTTATGGCTACACCTTC.

Notes on this clone: Other nucleotide sequences in the sample specify the same CDR3. The chain recombines TRBV30 with TRBJ1-2; 9 bases fit TRBD1. The CDR3 is 12 residues long. Germline V gene lookup returns CDR1 GTSNPN and CDR2 SVGIG (reference sequence). Trimming removed 5 bases from V and 8 bases from J; junction bases left unmatched: 6. As DNA, the CDR3 is TGTGCCTGGTATACAGGGGGCGACGGCTACACCTTC. Amino acids: CAWYTGGDGYTF.

The chain employs TRBV5-6 and TRBJ2-3, with D tentatively TRBD2 (6 bases). The CDR3 runs to 14 residues. Trimming shortened V by 2 bases and J by 2 bases, and 9 bases separated the two germline ends. Germline values: CDR1 SGHDT, CDR2 YYEEEE. The CDR3 sequence: CASSFWTTTDTQYF. The CDR3 nucleotides read TGTGCCAGCAGCTTTTGGACTACCACAGATACGCAGTATTTT.

The gene calls are TRBV5-1 and TRBJ2-2, with TRBD1 matching over 7 bases. The CDR3 is made up of 16 amino acids. Germline CDR1 reads SGHRS; CDR2 reads YFSETQ. Trimming cost V 4 bases and J 2 bases; bases outside gene matches: 8. Here the CDR3 reads CASSVVLGGNTGELFF. The CDR3 DNA reads TGCGCCAGCAGCGTGGTTCTAGGGGGCAACACCGGGGAGCTGTTTTTT.

V gene TRBV6-4 combines with J gene TRBJ2-5, with a possible D match to TRBD2 (5 bases). Germline V gene lookup returns CDR1 MRHNA and CDR2 SNTAGT. This CDR3 spans 13 amino acids. With 5 bases removed from V and 1 base from J, the gap between germline ends came to 8 bases. In DNA, the CDR3 is TGTGCCAGCAGTCTGACTACCCAAGAGACCCAGTACTTC. This translates into CASSLTTQETQYF.

This rearrangement joins TRBV6-1 to TRBJ2-3, with D unclear. Germline values: CDR1 MNHNS, CDR2 SASEGT. Trimming left V 0 bases short and J 7 bases short, with 11 bases between. The CDR3 runs 14 residues. The CDR3 sequence is CASSEALITNTQYF. In nucleotides, the CDR3 is TGTGCCAGCAGTGAAGCGTTGATCACTAATACGCAGTATTTT.

J is TRBJ1-2 and V is TRBV29-1; a possible D gene is TRBD1 (5 bases). Trimming pared 6 bases from V and 8 bases from J, leaving 10 bases between. The CDR3 is 10 amino acids. Per germline, CDR1 SQVTM and CDR2 ANQGSEA. The CDR3 loop is CSVFGGGYTF. The CDR3 nucleotides are TGCAGCGTGTTCGGGGGAGGCTACACCTTC.

V usage is TRBV7-9 and J usage is TRBJ2-3; 9 bases map to TRBD2. The CDR3 extends over 16 amino acids. The V segment lost 4 bases and the J segment 2 bases; nucleotides outside the gene matches: 7. Germline CDR1 reads SEHNR; CDR2 reads FQNEAQ (reference sequence). CDR3 amino acids: CASSSLGGGATDTQYF. CDR3 coding DNA: TGTGCCAGCAGCTCTCTAGGCGGGGGGGCCACAGATACGCAGTATTTT.

In its sample, this clone was seen a few times. The chain carries TRBV6-6 and TRBJ1-1, with D unclear. Germline V lookup: CDR1 MNHNY, CDR2 SVGAGI (reference sequence). V lost 4 bases and J lost 7, with 16 bases in between. This CDR3 region has 14 residues. The CDR3 DNA sequence: TGTGCCAGCAGTTTAGCGGCCTCCGGGCATGAAGCTTTCTTT. Amino acids: CASSLAASGHEAFF.

The CDR3 region is CASSLGRQLSPLHF. CDR3 in DNA: TGTGCCAGCAGCTTGGGGCGGCAACTTTCACCCCTCCACTTT. This chain uses TRBV5-6 with TRBJ1-6; D is unclear. Germline values: CDR1 SGHDT, CDR2 YYEEEE. CDR3 length: 14 residues. V gave up 0 bases and J gave up 9 bases, with 10 bases separating them.

The chain joins TRBV18 to TRBJ1-4, with TRBD1 matching 8 bases. J was trimmed by 8 bases and V by 3 bases; bases with no gene match: 8. The CDR3 is made up of 15 amino acids. The germline CDR1 and CDR2 sequences are KGHSH and LQKENI. The CDR3 coding sequence is TGTGCCAGCTCACCGGGACAGGATGTAAGGGAAAAACTGTTTTTT. Translating gives CASSPGQDVREKLFF.

This sequence joins TRBV3-1 (or the pseudogene TRBV3-2) and TRBJ2-6, with D uncertain. The germline V gene encodes CDR1 LGHDT and CDR2 YNNKEL (reference sequence). Trimming removed 1 base at V and 0 bases at J, with 7 bases between. The CDR3 covers 16 residues. CDR3 sequence reads: CASSQATASGANVLTF. As DNA, the CDR3 is TGTGCCAGCAGCCAAGCTACAGCCTCTGGGGCCAACGTCCTGACTTTC.

The rearrangement joins TRBV7-8 to TRBJ1-1; D not resolved. The V and J ends lost 2 bases and 0 bases respectively, with 7 bases between them. Germline assignment: CDR1 SGHVS and CDR2 FQNEAQ. The CDR3 sequence is 14 residues long. The DNA of the CDR3 is TGTGCCAGCAGCTTAAACAGCCTGAACACTGAAGCTTTCTTT. This codes for CASSLNSLNTEAFF. The full variable domain, rest sourced from reference TRBV7-8 and TRBJ1-1, is GAGVSQSPRYKVAKRGQDVALRCDPISGHVSLFWYQQALGQGPEFLTYFQNEAQLDKSGLPSDRFFAERPEGSVSTLKIQRTQQEDSAVYLCASSLNSLNTEAFFGQGTRLTVV.

The rearrangement uses TRBV6-5 and TRBJ2-7, with 7 positions matching TRBD1. Trimming removed 7 bases from V and 2 bases from J; junction bases left unmatched: 8. The CDR3 length is 14 residues. The germline gives CDR1 MNHEY, CDR2 SVGAGI. DNA for the CDR3: TGTGCCAGCACGGGACAGTCGGGACCCTACGAGCAGTACTTC. This codes for CASTGQSGPYEQYF.

The J gene is TRBJ2-7, the V gene TRBV5-5; TRBD1 might be the D (6 bases). Germline V CDR1 and CDR2: SGHKS, YYEKEE (reference sequence). With 4 bases removed from V and 2 bases from J, the gap between germline ends came to 13 bases. The CDR3 has 14 residues. Written as DNA, the CDR3 is TGTGCCAGCAGCGCCTCCGGGACAACCTACGAGCAGTACGTC. The encoded protein is CASSASGTTYEQYV.

This chain links TRBV18 with TRBJ2-7; TRBD1 matches 7 bases. The CDR3 spans 14 residues. Germline V CDR1 and CDR2: KGHSH, LQKENI. The trim removed 3 bases at V and 2 bases at J, leaving 4 bases unmatched. CDR3 sequence (DNA): TGTGCCAGCTCACCTAGACAGGGCACCTACGAGCAGTACTTC. Translated, it gives CASSPRQGTYEQYF.

The chain couples TRBV2 to TRBJ1-1; D unclear. Trimming cost V 11 bases and J 5 bases, with 15 bases left between them. The CDR3 loop spans 12 amino acids. Per the germline V gene, CDR1 is SNHLY and CDR2 is FYNNEI. CDR3 DNA: TGTGCCGGTAAGACCTCTGGGACTGAAGCTTTCTTT. Residues: CAGKTSGTEAFF.

This clone showed up just a few times. V and J are TRBV20-1 and TRBJ1-2; 7 positions match TRBD1. The V and J ends lost 6 bases and 3 bases, in that order; junction bases with no gene match: 10. Germline V lookup: CDR1 DFQATT, CDR2 SNEGSKA (reference sequence). The CDR3 runs 14 residues. The CDR3 here is CSASPGQHYYGYTF. As DNA, the CDR3 is TGCAGTGCCAGTCCGGGACAGCACTACTATGGCTACACCTTC.

The CDR3 DNA reads as TGTGCCTGGTCCCAAGCCGGGACAGGGAGAACTGAAGCTTTCTTT. Its translation: CAWSQAGTGRTEAFF. V is TRBV30 and J is TRBJ1-1; 9 bases are a match to TRBD1. This CDR3 contains 15 residues. The V gene end was trimmed by 5 bases and the J gene end by 5 bases; junction bases not matched to a gene: 12. CDR1 is GTSNPN, CDR2 SVGIG, per germline (reference sequence).